The table lists the clone carrying this TCR beta chain with a few counts. Its antigen is unknown. These data come from a study of T cell repertoires in cytomegalovirus infection. The CDR3 is 14 residues long. The junction had 6 bases not matched to a gene; V was cut back by 5 bases and J by 4 bases. One entry per CDR3 protein, called by TCRdb with MiXCR from the reads. Of a few hundred thousand distinct CDR3 sequences in the sample, approximately 40% were seen once. The sequencing here drew on cultured PBMCs, taken from culture after CMV antigen stimulation. This sequence was found in a human donor in good health (CMV status not recorded). Some clones in this sample may be carry-over from other donors' samples. The chain is built from TRBV12-3 or TRBV12-4 and TRBJ1-2; TRBD1 matches at 8 bases. This chain's CDR3 is CASSPGQGSYGYTF. In DNA form, the CDR3 reads TGTGCCAGCAGTCCCGGACAGGGCAGCTATGGCTACACCTTC.